This entry features one TCR beta chain sequence. Random-hexamer reverse transcription was applied to roughly 0.45 to 1 ug RNA. TCR beta CDR3 was amplified by immunoSEQ multiplex PCR. This amplification extended across 54 Vbeta and 13 Jbeta segments. TCRdb called the immunoSEQ multiplex PCR reads again in MiXCR, with one record for every CDR3 protein. This table has approximately 190,000 distinct CDR3 sequences, more than 85% appearing once. The V end lost 4 bases, the J end lost 5 bases, and 18 bases lay between the germline ends. The CDR3 spans 15 residues. Germline CDR1 MGHRA, CDR2 YSYEKL. This sample is part of a study of CD8 T cells in Susac syndrome.

The origin of this receptor is a human donor with Susac syndrome. The genes are TRBV4-1 and TRBJ2-7, with D perhaps matching TRBD1 (5 bases). The specimen was CD8+ T cells from PBMCs. The CDR3 region has the DNA TGCGCCAGCAGCCGAGCAACCGATGGCAGGGACGAGCAGTACTTC. Protein product: CASSRATDGRDEQYF.